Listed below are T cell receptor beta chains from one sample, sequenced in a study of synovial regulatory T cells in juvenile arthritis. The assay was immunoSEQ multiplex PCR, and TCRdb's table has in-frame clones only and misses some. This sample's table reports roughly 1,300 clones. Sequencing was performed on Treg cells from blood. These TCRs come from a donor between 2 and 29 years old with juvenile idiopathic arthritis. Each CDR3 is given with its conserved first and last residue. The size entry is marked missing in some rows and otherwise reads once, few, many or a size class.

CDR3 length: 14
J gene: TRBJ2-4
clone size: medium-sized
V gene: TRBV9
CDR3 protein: CASSVTGAKNIQYF

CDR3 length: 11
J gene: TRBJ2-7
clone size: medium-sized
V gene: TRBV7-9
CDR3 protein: CASSLDAAQYF

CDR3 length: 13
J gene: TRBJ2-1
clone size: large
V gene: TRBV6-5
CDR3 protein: CASSYMPGTEMFF

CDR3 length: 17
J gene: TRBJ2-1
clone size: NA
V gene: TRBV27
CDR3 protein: CASSLFGGGHTYNEQFF

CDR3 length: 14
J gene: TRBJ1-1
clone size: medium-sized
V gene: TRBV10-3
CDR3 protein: CAISEGTQNTEAFF

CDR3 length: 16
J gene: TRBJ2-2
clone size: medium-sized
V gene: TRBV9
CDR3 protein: CASSVGLAGDAGELFF

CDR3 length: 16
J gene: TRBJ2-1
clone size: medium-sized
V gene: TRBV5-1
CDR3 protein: CASSLELVRGYNEQFF

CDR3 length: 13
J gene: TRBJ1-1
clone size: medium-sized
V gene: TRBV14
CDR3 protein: CASSQWGSTEAFF

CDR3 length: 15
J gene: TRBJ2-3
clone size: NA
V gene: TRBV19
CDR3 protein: CTSSIRGPRTDTQYF

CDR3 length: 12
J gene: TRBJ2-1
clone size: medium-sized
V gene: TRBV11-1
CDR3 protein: CASSLQGVEQFF

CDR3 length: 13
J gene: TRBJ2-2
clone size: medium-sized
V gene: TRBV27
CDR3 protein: CASVFPNTGELFF

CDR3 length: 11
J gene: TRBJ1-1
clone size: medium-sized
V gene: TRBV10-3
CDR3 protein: CAIRYDREVFF

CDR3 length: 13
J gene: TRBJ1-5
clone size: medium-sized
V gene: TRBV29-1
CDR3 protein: CSVAWGANQPQHF

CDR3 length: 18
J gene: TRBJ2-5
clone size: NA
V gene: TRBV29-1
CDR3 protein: CRVRGGTGGGSFQETQYF

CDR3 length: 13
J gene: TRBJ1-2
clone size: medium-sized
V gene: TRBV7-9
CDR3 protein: CASSLMGDSGYTF

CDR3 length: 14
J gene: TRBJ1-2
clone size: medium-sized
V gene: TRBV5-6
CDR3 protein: CASSQGTGSHRYTF

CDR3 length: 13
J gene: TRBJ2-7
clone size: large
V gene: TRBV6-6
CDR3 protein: CASSVERTREQYF

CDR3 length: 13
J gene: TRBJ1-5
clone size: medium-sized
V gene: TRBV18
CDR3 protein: CASSPGGNQPQHF

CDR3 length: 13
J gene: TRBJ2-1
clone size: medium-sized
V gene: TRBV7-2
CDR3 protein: CASGPRGYNEQFF

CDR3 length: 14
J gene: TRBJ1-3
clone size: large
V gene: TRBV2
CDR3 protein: CASRPRDVGNTIYF

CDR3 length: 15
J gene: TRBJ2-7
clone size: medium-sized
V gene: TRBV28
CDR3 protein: CASSQVWGSSYEQYF

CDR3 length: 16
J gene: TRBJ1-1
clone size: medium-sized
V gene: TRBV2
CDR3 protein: CASRDTLGGRGAEAFF

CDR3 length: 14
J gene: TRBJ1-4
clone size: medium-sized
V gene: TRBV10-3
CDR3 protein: CAISAQGTNEKLFF

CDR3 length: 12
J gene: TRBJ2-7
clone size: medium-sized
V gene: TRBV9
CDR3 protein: CASSPGVYEQYF

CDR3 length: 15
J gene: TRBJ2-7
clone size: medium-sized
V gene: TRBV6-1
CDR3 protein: CASRGVQGSSYEQYF

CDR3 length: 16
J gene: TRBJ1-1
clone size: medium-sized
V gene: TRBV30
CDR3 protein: CAWSVETGGVNTEAFF

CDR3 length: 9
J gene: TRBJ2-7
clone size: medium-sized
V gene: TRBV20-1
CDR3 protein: CSVLAGGTF

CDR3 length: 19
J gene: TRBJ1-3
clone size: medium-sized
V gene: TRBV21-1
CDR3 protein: CASSKEVGTGGSSGNTIYF

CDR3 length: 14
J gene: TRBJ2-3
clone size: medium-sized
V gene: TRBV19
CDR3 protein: CASRDRGYADTQYF

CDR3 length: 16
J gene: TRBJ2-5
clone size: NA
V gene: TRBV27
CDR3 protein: CASSAGGGWALYEQYF

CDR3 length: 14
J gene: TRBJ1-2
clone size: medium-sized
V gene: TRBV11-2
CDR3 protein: CASSLELGRGGYTF

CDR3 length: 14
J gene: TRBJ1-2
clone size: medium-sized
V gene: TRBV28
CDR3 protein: CASSFVQVWNGYTF

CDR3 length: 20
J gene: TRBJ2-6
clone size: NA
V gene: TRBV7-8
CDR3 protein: CASSNTGLLVPGSGANVLTF

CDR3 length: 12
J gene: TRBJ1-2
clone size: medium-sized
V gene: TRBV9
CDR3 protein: CASSVDGYGYTF

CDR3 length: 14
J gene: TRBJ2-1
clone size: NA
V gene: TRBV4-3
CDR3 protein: CASSPLAGRYEQFF

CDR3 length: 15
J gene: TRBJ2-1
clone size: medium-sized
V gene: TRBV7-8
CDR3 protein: CASSLRGTSYNEQFF

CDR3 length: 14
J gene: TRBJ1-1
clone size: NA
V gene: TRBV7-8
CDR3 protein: CASSLGVMNTEAFF

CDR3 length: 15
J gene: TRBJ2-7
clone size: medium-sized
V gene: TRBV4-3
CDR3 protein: CASSGSGSPSYEQYF

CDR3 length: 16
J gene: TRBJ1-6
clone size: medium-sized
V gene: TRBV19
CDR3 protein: CASSMGGVLRNSPLHF

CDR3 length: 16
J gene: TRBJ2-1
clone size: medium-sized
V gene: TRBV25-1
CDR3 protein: CASSLNRVIMGGEQFF

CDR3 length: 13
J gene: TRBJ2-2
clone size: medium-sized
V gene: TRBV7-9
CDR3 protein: CASSLVLAGELFF

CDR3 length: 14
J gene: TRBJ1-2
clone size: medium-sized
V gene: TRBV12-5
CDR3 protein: CASGSTGKAGGYTF

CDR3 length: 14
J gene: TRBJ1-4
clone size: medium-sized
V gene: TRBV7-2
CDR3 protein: CASSLDRANEKLFF

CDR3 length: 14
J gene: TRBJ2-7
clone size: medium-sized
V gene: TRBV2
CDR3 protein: CASSARTGSLEQYF

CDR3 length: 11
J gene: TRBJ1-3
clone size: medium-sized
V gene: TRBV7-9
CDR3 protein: CASTTGNTIYF

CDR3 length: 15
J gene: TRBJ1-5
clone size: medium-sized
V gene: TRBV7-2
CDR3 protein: CASSSGRAPNQPQHF

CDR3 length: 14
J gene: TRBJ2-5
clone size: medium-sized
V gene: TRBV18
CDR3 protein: CASSHGTTQETQYF

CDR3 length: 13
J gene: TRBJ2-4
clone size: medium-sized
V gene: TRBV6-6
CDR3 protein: CAITSVRGFIQYF

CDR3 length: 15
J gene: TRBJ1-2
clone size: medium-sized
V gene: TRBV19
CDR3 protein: CASSIAGAVNYGYTF